These 29 T cell receptor beta chains came from one sample sequenced in a study of blood T cell repertoires in COVID-19. TCRdb's copy holds only in-frame clones and misses some; the assay was immunoSEQ multiplex PCR. The table shows about 51,000 clones, with around 84% occurring only once. The sample was peripheral blood. The receptors stem from a man at least 80 years old with active COVID-19.

This rearrangement joins TRBV5-1 to TRBJ2-7, with a possible D match to TRBD1 (6 bases). Per the germline V gene, CDR1 is SGHRS and CDR2 is YFSETQ. V was shortened by 1 base and J by 2 bases, with 16 bases between the two germline ends. The CDR3 spans 16 residues. In nucleotides, the CDR3 is TGCGCCAGCAGCTTGTCCGGGGACATCACCACCTACGAGCAGTACTTC. It translates to CASSLSGDITTYEQYF. Full variable domain (rest looked up from reference TRBV5-1 and TRBJ2-7): KAGVTQTPRYLIKTRGQQVTLSCSPISGHRSVSWYQQTPGQGLQFLFEYFSETQRNKGNFPGRFSGRQFSNSRSEMNVSTLELGDSALYLCASSLSGDITTYEQYFGPGTRLTVT.

The chain recombines TRBV7-9 with TRBJ2-7; 11 bases agree with TRBD2. The V gene's germline CDR1 is SEHNR and CDR2 FQNEAQ (reference sequence). This CDR3 has 15 residues. Trimming removed 5 bases from V and 5 bases from J; junction bases left unmatched: 8. CDR3 in amino acids: CASSRELAGVDEQYF. The CDR3 DNA is TGTGCCAGCAGCCGAGAACTAGCGGGAGTGGACGAGCAGTACTTC.

This clone was picked up one time. A junction end diverges from the germline sequence, so it may reflect a read error. The identical CDR3 is also encoded by other nucleotide sequences in the sample. This sequence joins TRBV27 and TRBJ1-1, with 8 bases lining up with TRBD1. The germline CDR1 and CDR2 sequences are MNHEY and SMNVEV (reference sequence). This CDR3 region has 14 residues. The CDR3 loop reads CASSSQGAYTEAFF. In DNA form, the CDR3 reads TGCGCCAGCAGTTCCCAGGGGGCCTACACTGAAGCTTTCTTT.

The chain has TRBV14 and TRBJ2-3; no clear D gene. The germline gives CDR1 SGHDN, CDR2 FVKESK. The CDR3 is made up of 11 amino acids. V lost 3 bases to trimming and J lost 5 bases, with 3 bases between them. CDR3 DNA: TGTGCCAGCAGCCACTTAGATACGCAGTATTTT. Amino acids: CASSHLDTQYF.

This chain joins TRBV24-1 and TRBJ2-2; 11 bases agree with TRBD1. CDR1 and CDR2 from the germline V gene are KGHDR and SFDVKD. With V trimmed by 0 bases and J by 4 bases, 3 bases remained unmatched. The CDR3 totals 17 residues. The CDR3: CATSDLGGQGVTGELFF. The CDR3 DNA reads as TGTGCCACCAGTGATTTGGGGGGACAGGGGGTCACCGGGGAGCTGTTTTTT.

V gene TRBV11-2 combines with J gene TRBJ2-5; 11 bases are a match to TRBD2. Germline values: CDR1 SGHAT, CDR2 FQNNGV. The CDR3 is 18 residues long. Trimming took 4 bases from V and 1 from J; bases not matched to a gene: 11. CDR3 nucleotide sequence: TGTGCCAGCAGCTCCCACTTCACTAGCGGGAGTCGCCAAGAGACCCAGTACTTC. Translating gives CASSSHFTSGSRQETQYF.

The chain joins TRBV10-3 to TRBJ2-5; possible D gene TRBD1, 5 bases. Deletions cut 4 bases from V and 1 base from J, with 13 bases between. CDR3 length: 15 amino acids. From germline, CDR1 is ENHRY and CDR2 SYGVKD. The CDR3 DNA sequence: TGTGCCATCAGTGGGGCTCAGGGAATCCAAGAGACCCAGTACTTC. As protein: CAISGAQGIQETQYF.

The V call is TRBV14, the J call TRBJ2-1; 7 bases line up with TRBD2. The CDR3 runs to 14 residues. CDR1 is SGHDN and CDR2 is FVKESK in the germline V gene. Trimming took 4 bases from V and 5 from J; bases not matched to a gene: 5. In DNA form, the CDR3 reads TGTGCCAGCAGCCGGCGGGGGATAGACAATGAGCAGTTCTTC. Amino acid sequence: CASSRRGIDNEQFF.

The V call is TRBV7-2, the J call TRBJ2-7; TRBD1 matches 8 bases. The CDR3 spans 15 residues. Trimming took 5 bases from V and 0 from J; bases not matched to a gene: 6. The germline V gene encodes CDR1 SGHTA and CDR2 FQGNSA. The CDR3 DNA reads TGTGCCAGCAGCCCACCCGGACAGGGCTCCTACGAGCAGTACTTC. Translated, it gives CASSPPGQGSYEQYF.

The chain recombines TRBV7-6 with TRBJ1-5; TRBD1 aligns across 7 bases. Germline trimming cut 5 bases from V and 0 bases from J; bases unmatched to any gene: 10. CDR1 and CDR2 from the germline V gene are SGHVS and FNYEAQ. This CDR3 comprises 17 residues. This CDR3 reads CASSPEGAGGSNQPQHF. CDR3 nucleotides: TGTGCCAGCAGCCCCGAAGGGGCAGGGGGTAGCAATCAGCCCCAGCATTTT. The variable domain in full, with the rest retrieved from reference TRBV7-6 and TRBJ1-5, is GAGVSQSPRYKVTKRGQDVALRCDPISGHVSLYWYRQALGQGPEFLTYFNYEAQQDKSGLPNDRFSAERPEGSISTLTIQRTEQRDSAMYRCASSPEGAGGSNQPQHFGDGTRLSIL.

The chain links TRBV30 to TRBJ2-5, with 8 bases matching TRBD1. CDR1 and CDR2 from the germline V gene are GTSNPN and SVGIG (reference sequence). V was pared by 0 bases and J by 4 bases, with 1 base of the junction left unmatched. CDR3 size: 13 residues. In DNA form, the CDR3 reads TGTGCCTGGAGTGTACAGGGGGGAGAGACCCAGTACTTC. Translation gives CAWSVQGGETQYF.

The chain links TRBV4-3 to TRBJ1-1; D is unclear. Germline V gene data show CDR1 as LGHNA and CDR2 as YSLEER. The CDR3 sequence is 13 residues long. The germline V and J ends were trimmed by 0 bases and 7 bases, with 9 bases remaining between them. The CDR3 protein is CASSQDVGGEAFF. In nucleotides, the CDR3 is TGCGCCAGCAGCCAAGATGTCGGAGGTGAAGCTTTCTTT.

The chain recombines TRBV5-1 with TRBJ2-1, with 9 bases that match TRBD2. Trimming cost V 4 bases and J 3 bases; bases outside gene matches: 5. This CDR3 spans 15 amino acids. In germline, CDR1 is SGHRS, CDR2 YFSETQ. The CDR3 region is CASSLLAGSYNEQFF. The CDR3 coding sequence is TGCGCCAGCAGCCTCCTAGCGGGGAGCTACAATGAGCAGTTCTTC.

This clone was found once. V usage is TRBV9 and J usage is TRBJ1-1, with D unresolved. Trimming removed 1 base from V and 1 base from J, with 8 bases in between. The CDR3 is 14 amino acids. Per germline, CDR1 SGDLS and CDR2 YYNGEE. This CDR3 reads CASSVQAGNTEAFF. The CDR3 DNA is TGTGCCAGCAGCGTACAGGCAGGGAACACTGAAGCTTTCTTT. Combining the CDR3 with reference TRBV9 and TRBJ1-1 gives the whole variable domain DSGVTQTPKHLITATGQRVTLRCSPRSGDLSVYWYQQSLDQGLQFLIQYYNGEERAKGNILERFSAQQFPDLHSELNLSSLELGDSALYFCASSVQAGNTEAFFGQGTRLTVV.

The rearrangement joins TRBV19 to TRBJ1-1; D remains ambiguous. Trimming stripped 3 bases from V and 0 bases from J, with 5 bases between. Germline V gene data show CDR1 as LNHDA and CDR2 as SQIVND (reference sequence). This CDR3 spans 13 amino acids. The CDR3 is CASSIRLNTEAFF. The CDR3 DNA reads as TGTGCCAGTAGTATCAGGCTGAACACTGAAGCTTTCTTT.

The chain employs TRBV7-9 and TRBJ2-3; D may be TRBD2 (6 bases). Between the trimmed V and J ends, which lost 5 bases and 6 bases, there was a span of 18 bases. Per the germline V gene, CDR1 is SEHNR and CDR2 is FQNEAQ (reference sequence). This CDR3 has 15 amino acids. This chain's CDR3 is CASSARAGRGDTQYF. The CDR3 DNA reads as TGTGCCAGCAGCGCGAGGGCGGGAAGAGGGGATACGCAGTATTTT.

This chain connects TRBV7-3 to TRBJ2-5; 12 bases fit TRBD2. Germline V CDR1 and CDR2: SGHTA, FQGTGA. Losses at the gene ends were 4 bases for V and 5 bases for J; bases not matched to a gene: 8. The length of the CDR3 is 16 residues. CDR3 residues: CASSSRGLAGAETQYF. The CDR3 DNA is TGTGCCAGCAGCTCCCGGGGACTAGCGGGCGCGGAGACCCAGTACTTC.

This chain joins TRBV11-2 and TRBJ2-7; a weak D match, TRBD2 (6 bases). Trimming shortened V by 1 base and J by 2 bases, and 12 bases separated the two germline ends. CDR3 length: 15 amino acids. CDR1 is SGHAT, CDR2 FQNNGV, per germline. Here the CDR3 reads CASSLGAGPTYEQYF. The CDR3 coding sequence is TGTGCCAGCAGCTTAGGTGCGGGACCTACCTACGAGCAGTACTTC. Using reference TRBV11-2 and TRBJ2-7 for the parts outside the CDR3, the full variable domain is EAGVAQSPRYKIIEKRQSVAFWCNPISGHATLYWYQQILGQGPKLLIQFQNNGVVDDSQLPKDRFSAERLKGVDSTLKIQPAKLEDSAVYLCASSLGAGPTYEQYFGPGTRLTVT.

The genes are TRBV2 and TRBJ2-3, with a tentative D call TRBD2 (7 bases). CDR1 SNHLY and CDR2 FYNNEI come from the germline V gene. V was clipped by 7 bases and J by 3 bases, with 17 bases between them. CDR3 length: 15 residues. CDR3 sequence: CASTPRGANTDTQYF. The CDR3 DNA is TGTGCCAGCACTCCACGGGGGGCGAATACAGATACGCAGTATTTT.

The chain carries TRBV10-2 and TRBJ1-4; TRBD1 aligns across 9 bases. CDR3 length: 15 amino acids. Germline CDR1 WSHSY, CDR2 SAAADI. J lost 8 bases, V lost 6 bases, and 10 bases had no gene match. As DNA, the CDR3 is TGCGCCAGCAGGGAACCGGGACAGGGCGGAGAAAAACTGTTTTTT. Translated, it gives CASREPGQGGEKLFF.

The chain has TRBV10-1 and TRBJ2-3; TRBD1 agrees at 10 bases. This CDR3 comprises 16 residues. Germline values: CDR1 WNHNN, CDR2 SYGVQD (reference sequence). V trimming: 4 bases; J trimming: 1 base; junction bases outside the gene matches: 5. DNA of the CDR3: TGCGCCAGCAGTGCCCGTGGGACAGGGGGCACAGATACGCAGTATTTT. As protein: CASSARGTGGTDTQYF.

This chain uses TRBV5-4 with TRBJ2-7; the D gene could be TRBD1 or TRBD2 (9 bases each). CDR1 and CDR2 (germline): SGHNT, YYREEE (reference sequence). CDR3 size: 19 residues. Trimming removed 3 bases at V and 4 bases at J, with 29 bases between. CDR3 coding DNA: TGTGCCAGCAGCTCGGGACAGGGAGGTAGCGGGAGATCGGTTTACGAGCAGTACTTC. The encoded protein is CASSSGQGGSGRSVYEQYF.

The chain recombines TRBV7-9 with TRBJ2-1; no clear D gene. The germline CDR1 and CDR2 sequences are SEHNR and FQNEAQ (reference sequence). Trimming removed 0 bases at V and 2 bases at J, with 11 bases between. CDR3 length equals 16 residues. CDR3 residues: CASSLAPRKPYNEQFF. In DNA form, the CDR3 reads TGTGCCAGCAGCTTAGCTCCGCGAAAGCCCTACAATGAGCAGTTCTTC.

This clone was observed a single time. The gene calls are TRBV5-4 and TRBJ1-2, with D possibly TRBD1 on 6 matching bases. The CDR3 spans 14 residues. V dropped 0 bases and J dropped 4 bases, with 10 bases sitting between them. The V gene's germline CDR1 is SGHNT and CDR2 YYREEE (reference sequence). The chain's CDR3 is CASSLDQGPYGYTF. The CDR3 region has the DNA TGTGCCAGCAGCTTGGATCAGGGGCCCTATGGCTACACCTTC.

This sequence joins TRBV9 and TRBJ1-4; TRBD1 aligns across 11 bases. V shed 0 bases and J 7 bases; nucleotides not matched to a gene: 2. The CDR3 extends over 15 amino acids. The V gene's germline CDR1 is SGDLS and CDR2 YYNGEE. The CDR3 region has the DNA TGTGCCAGCAGCGTAGGGGGACAGGGGGGTGAAAAACTGTTTTTT. It codes for CASSVGGQGGEKLFF.

The chain is built from TRBV5-6 and TRBJ2-5, with D tentatively TRBD1 (6 bases). This CDR3 region has 14 residues. Trimming took off 6 bases at V and 1 base at J, with 13 bases between the two ends. CDR1 and CDR2 from the germline V gene are SGHDT and YYEEEE. Here the CDR3 reads CASNPGQPQETQYF. CDR3 coding DNA: TGTGCCAGCAACCCCGGACAGCCCCAAGAGACCCAGTACTTC. The variable domain in full, completed from reference TRBV5-6 and TRBJ2-5, reads DAGVTQSPTHLIKTRGQQVTLRCSPKSGHDTVSWYQQALGQGPQFIFQYYEEEERQRGNFPDRFSGHQFPNYSSELNVNALLLGDSALYLCASNPGQPQETQYFGPGTRLLVL.

Only one count was recorded for this clone. The V and J genes are TRBV28 and TRBJ1-1; D is unclear. Between the trimmed V and J ends, which lost 7 bases and 5 bases, there was a span of 11 bases. CDR1 and CDR2 from the germline V gene are MDHEN and SYDVKM. The length of the CDR3 is 12 residues. The CDR3 DNA sequence: TGTGCCAGCAAATCGCCGGGTACTGAAGCTTTCTTT. Encoded protein: CASKSPGTEAFF.

This clone was recorded once. This rearrangement joins TRBV4-1 to TRBJ2-4; D unclear. This CDR3 has 15 amino acids. V dropped 1 base and J dropped 2 bases, with 9 bases sitting between them. Looked up from germline, CDR1 is MGHRA and CDR2 is YSYEKL. The CDR3 loop is CASSQVGLTKNIQYF. The CDR3 coding sequence is TGCGCCAGCAGCCAAGTGGGCCTGACCAAAAACATTCAGTACTTC.

Of note for this clone: The junction departs from the called germline gene at one end, perhaps through a read error. The rearrangement links TRBV30 to TRBJ2-7, with 7 positions matching TRBD2. This CDR3 contains 12 residues. Per the germline V gene, CDR1 is GTSNPN and CDR2 is SVGIG (reference sequence). In DNA, the CDR3 is TGTGCTTGGACGGCGGGAGCGCTCGAGCAGTACTTC. Its translation is CAWTAGALEQYF. The complete variable domain, with remaining parts taken from reference TRBV30 and TRBJ2-7, reads SQTIHQWPATLVQPVGSPLSLECTVEGTSNPNLYWYRQAAGRGLQLLFYSVGIGQISSEVPQNLSASRPQDRQFILSSKKLLLSDSGFYLCAWTAGALEQYFGPGTRLTVT.